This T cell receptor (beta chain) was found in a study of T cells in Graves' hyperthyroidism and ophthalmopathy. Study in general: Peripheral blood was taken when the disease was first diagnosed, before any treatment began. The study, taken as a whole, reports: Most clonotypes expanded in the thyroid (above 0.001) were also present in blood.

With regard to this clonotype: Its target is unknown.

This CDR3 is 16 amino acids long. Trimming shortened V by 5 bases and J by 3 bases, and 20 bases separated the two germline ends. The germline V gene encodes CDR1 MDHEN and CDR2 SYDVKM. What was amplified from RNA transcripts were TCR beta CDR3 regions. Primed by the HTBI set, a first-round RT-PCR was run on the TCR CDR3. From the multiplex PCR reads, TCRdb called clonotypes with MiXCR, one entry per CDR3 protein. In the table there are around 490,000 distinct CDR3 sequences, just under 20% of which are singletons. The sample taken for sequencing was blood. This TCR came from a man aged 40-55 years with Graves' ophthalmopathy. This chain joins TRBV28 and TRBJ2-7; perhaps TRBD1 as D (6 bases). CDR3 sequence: CASSLPGEQVFYEQYF. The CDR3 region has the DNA TGTGCCAGCAGTCTTCCAGGGGAACAGGTTTTCTACGAGCAGTACTTC.